These 13 T cell receptor beta chains originate from one sample sequenced in a study of T cell responses to AZD1222 COVID-19 vaccine. Libraries were prepared by immunoSEQ multiplex PCR; TCRdb keeps only in-frame clonotypes and omits some of them. The data hold approximately 170,000 clones, with approximately 89% observed a single time. This material consisted of peripheral blood, taken on day 0 of AZD1222 vaccination. The receptors here all came from an adult in good health.

The V gene is TRBV6-5, the J gene TRBJ1-3; D is undetermined. The CDR3 sequence is 11 residues long. V was shortened by 7 bases and J by 4 bases, with 5 bases between the two germline ends. The germline V gene has CDR1 MNHEY and CDR2 SVGAGI. The CDR3 spells CASKTGNTIYF. CDR3 nucleotide sequence: TGTGCCAGCAAGACGGGAAACACCATATATTTT.

The CDR3 nucleotides are TGTGCCAGCAGCTTTACCGGGACAGGGGGTAATGAGCAGTTCTTC. The encoded protein is CASSFTGTGGNEQFF. The V call is TRBV7-8, the J call TRBJ2-1; 11 nucleotides line up with TRBD1. V gave up 3 bases and J gave up 7 bases; unmatched junction bases: 5. The germline CDR1 and CDR2 sequences are SGHVS and FQNEAQ. The CDR3 is 15 amino acids.

The V gene is TRBV4-1, the J gene TRBJ2-3, with 9 bases that match TRBD1. The germline V gene has CDR1 MGHRA and CDR2 YSYEKL. Losses at the gene ends were 7 bases for V and 2 bases for J; bases not matched to a gene: 7. This CDR3 spans 15 amino acids. The CDR3 sequence is CASTREQGATDTQYF. In DNA form, the CDR3 reads TGCGCCAGCACCAGGGAACAGGGGGCCACAGATACGCAGTATTTT.

The chain is built from TRBV5-1 and TRBJ2-7, with D uncertain. The V and J ends lost 1 base and 2 bases respectively, with 7 bases between them. Germline V gives CDR1 SGHRS, CDR2 YFSETQ. The CDR3 totals 13 residues. This CDR3 is CASSLSGTYEQYF. CDR3 DNA sequence: TGCGCCAGCAGCTTGTCTGGAACCTACGAGCAGTACTTC.

This clone has a single count. The chain uses TRBV14 and TRBJ2-7; TRBD2 aligns across 11 bases. Trimming at V came to 1 base and at J to 2 bases, leaving 7 bases not matched to a gene. CDR1 SGHDN and CDR2 FVKESK come from the germline V gene. The CDR3 has 17 residues. The CDR3 DNA reads as TGTGCCAGCAGCCAAGTGACTAGCGGGGTGAGCCCCTACGAGCAGTACTTC. Its translation: CASSQVTSGVSPYEQYF. The whole variable domain, remainder taken from reference TRBV14 and TRBJ2-7, is EAGVTQFPSHSVIEKGQTVTLRCDPISGHDNLYWYRRVMGKEIKFLLHFVKESKQDESGMPNNRFLAERTGGTYSTLKVQPAELEDSGVYFCASSQVTSGVSPYEQYFGPGTRLTVT.

The chain uses TRBV3-1 (or the pseudogene TRBV3-2) and TRBJ2-3, with a possible D match to TRBD1 (6 bases). CDR3 length: 18 amino acids. Trimming shortened V by 2 bases and J by 1 base, and 19 bases separated the two germline ends. Germline V lookup: CDR1 LGHDT, CDR2 YNNKEL (reference sequence). As DNA, the CDR3 is TGTGCCAGCAGCCAATCCTGGGGGCGGTCTTTGGGCACAGATACGCAGTATTTT. Its protein product is CASSQSWGRSLGTDTQYF.

This clone was recorded only once. The CDR3 DNA is TGTGCCAGCAGCCAGGGGACAGGACCGACCGTTAAGCAGTTCTTC. Protein product: CASSQGTGPTVKQFF. The rearrangement uses TRBV3-1 (or the pseudogene TRBV3-2) and TRBJ2-1, with 8 bases aligning to TRBD1. This CDR3 spans 15 amino acids. V gave up 3 bases and J gave up 11 bases; unmatched junction bases: 12. From germline, CDR1 is LGHDT and CDR2 YNNKEL (reference sequence).

The rearrangement uses TRBV4-3 and TRBJ2-3; 8 bases are a match to TRBD2. The CDR3 is made up of 17 amino acids. CDR1 is LGHNA, CDR2 YSLEER, per germline. Trimming cost V 1 base and J 0 bases; bases outside gene matches: 6. The CDR3 loop reads CASSQAGGFSSTDTQYF. The CDR3 coding sequence is TGCGCCAGCAGCCAAGCGGGGGGGTTCAGCAGCACAGATACGCAGTATTTT.

The rearrangement joins TRBV20-1 to TRBJ1-2; the D is unclear. The CDR3 contains 11 residues. Germline V gene data show CDR1 as DFQATT and CDR2 as SNEGSKA (reference sequence). V shed 6 bases and J shed 10 bases, with 15 bases lying between them. The chain's CDR3 is CSAGVGVAYTF. The CDR3 bases are TGCAGTGCCGGGGTCGGTGTTGCCTACACCTTC.

This chain connects TRBV2 to TRBJ1-2; possible D gene TRBD1, 5 bases. The germline gives CDR1 SNHLY, CDR2 FYNNEI. Trimming stripped 9 bases from V and 4 bases from J, with 12 bases between. The CDR3 loop spans 12 amino acids. The CDR3: CARLDRFYGYTF. In DNA form, the CDR3 reads TGTGCCAGGCTAGACAGATTCTATGGCTACACCTTC.

The chain combines TRBV20-1 with TRBJ1-2; 11 positions agree with TRBD1. Germline assignment: CDR1 DFQATT and CDR2 SNEGSKA (reference sequence). This CDR3 has 11 residues. The V segment lost 5 bases and the J segment 13 bases; nucleotides outside the gene matches: 6. The CDR3 nucleotides read TGCAGTGCTGGCACCGGGACAGGGGGCACCTTC. Residues: CSAGTGTGGTF.

The J gene is TRBJ1-5, the V gene TRBV19; weak D call: TRBD1 (6 bases). Trimming removed 3 bases from V and 5 bases from J, with 14 bases in between. This CDR3 is built from 15 residues. Per germline, CDR1 LNHDA and CDR2 SQIVND (reference sequence). The CDR3 region has the DNA TGTGCCAGTAGTATGGCTCAGACAGGTTATCAGCCCCAGCATTTT. It yields the protein CASSMAQTGYQPQHF.

The chain employs TRBV18 and TRBJ1-1; D gene unclear. This CDR3 comprises 18 residues. V dropped 3 bases and J dropped 1 base, with 21 bases sitting between them. Germline loops: CDR1 KGHSH, CDR2 LQKENI. The CDR3 region is CASSPFGSTMGGNTEAFF. CDR3 nucleotide sequence: TGTGCCAGCTCACCTTTTGGGTCCACAATGGGAGGGAACACTGAAGCTTTCTTT.